The TCR beta chain described here comes from a study of OX40 agonist ivuxolimab in advanced cancers. Points from the study as a whole: The authors also found low normalized T-cell clonal expansion in some nonresponders.

With respect to this clone: The antigen is not known. Germline is not matched at one junction end, which may reflect a read error.

TCRdb's table, derived via immunoSEQ multiplex PCR, lists solely in-frame clones and lacks some. This table holds tens of thousands of clones, approximately 84% found once. Germline CDR1 is SSHAT and CDR2 is FNYEAQ (reference sequence). This CDR3 is 13 amino acids long. V and J are TRBV7-7 and TRBJ2-3; D assignment may be TRBD1 or TRBD2 (6 bases each). The sequence was collected from an adult with an advanced solid tumor such as melanoma, head and neck, liver or kidney cancer. Material: CD4+ or CD8+ T cells sorted from blood, obtained in a trial of the OX40 agonist ivuxolimab. The CDR3 protein is CASSLGGEDTQYF. DNA for the CDR3: TGTGCTAGCAGCTTGGGGGGCGAGGATACGCAGTATTTT.